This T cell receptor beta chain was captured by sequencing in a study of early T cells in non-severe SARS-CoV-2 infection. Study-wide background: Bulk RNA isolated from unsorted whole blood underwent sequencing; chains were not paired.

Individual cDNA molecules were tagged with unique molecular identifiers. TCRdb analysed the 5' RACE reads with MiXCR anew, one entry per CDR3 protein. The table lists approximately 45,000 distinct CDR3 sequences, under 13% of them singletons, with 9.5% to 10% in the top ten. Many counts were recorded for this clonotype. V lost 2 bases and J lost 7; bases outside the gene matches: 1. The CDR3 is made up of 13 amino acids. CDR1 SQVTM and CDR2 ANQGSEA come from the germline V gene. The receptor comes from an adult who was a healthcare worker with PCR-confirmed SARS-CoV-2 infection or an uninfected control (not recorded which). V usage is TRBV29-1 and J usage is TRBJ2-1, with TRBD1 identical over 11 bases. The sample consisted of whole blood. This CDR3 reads CSVERDRGNEQFF. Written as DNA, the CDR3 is TGCAGCGTTGAAAGGGACAGGGGGAATGAGCAGTTCTTC.